This T cell receptor (beta chain) stems from a study of response to subunit inactivated influenza vaccine. The CDR3 covers 13 residues. The J segment lost 10 bases and the V segment lost 3 bases, leaving 6 bases of the junction unmatched. A single record per CDR3 protein comes from TCRdb applying MiXCR to the RT-PCR reads. The data show 430,000 or so distinct CDR3 sequences, over 9.5% seen once. This clonotype appeared a few times. The antigen is undetermined. Points from the study as a whole: Only a handful of new T cells, the authors suggested, are recruited with each seasonal influenza vaccination.

This chain connects TRBV12-3 or TRBV12-4 to TRBJ1-1; TRBD1 aligns across 9 bases. The source material was PBMCs from blood, sampled about 6 weeks after vaccination. The receptor comes from a middle-aged man who received an inactivated influenza vaccine. CDR3 in DNA: TGTGCCAGCAGTTTCGCGGACAGGGGCCCAGCTTTCTTT. Residues: CASSFADRGPAFF.